This T cell receptor (beta chain) was profiled in a study of a mutant IDH1 vaccine in newly diagnosed glioma. Using immunoSEQ multiplex PCR, the repertoire was profiled, and TCRdb retains in-frame clones only, with some absent. The data contain approximately 67,000 clones, 84% of them singletons. As for this clone: What it binds is unknown.

This CDR3 region has 13 residues. Trimming took 1 base from V and 2 from J, leaving 6 bases between them. From germline, CDR1 is SGHRS and CDR2 YFSETQ. Time point defined: week 23, last vaccination. A single vaccine dose contained 300 ug of mutant IDH1 20-mer peptide, and topical imiquimod was used with it. The clonotype was recovered from a man aged 18-30 years with glioma. This chain uses TRBV5-1 with TRBJ1-2; possibly TRBD1 for D (5 bases). Material: PBMCs, obtained from a glioma patient whose treatment included an IDH1 peptide vaccine. The CDR3 DNA reads as TGCGCCAGCAGCTTGAGACAGAACTATGGCTACACCTTC. This codes for CASSLRQNYGYTF.